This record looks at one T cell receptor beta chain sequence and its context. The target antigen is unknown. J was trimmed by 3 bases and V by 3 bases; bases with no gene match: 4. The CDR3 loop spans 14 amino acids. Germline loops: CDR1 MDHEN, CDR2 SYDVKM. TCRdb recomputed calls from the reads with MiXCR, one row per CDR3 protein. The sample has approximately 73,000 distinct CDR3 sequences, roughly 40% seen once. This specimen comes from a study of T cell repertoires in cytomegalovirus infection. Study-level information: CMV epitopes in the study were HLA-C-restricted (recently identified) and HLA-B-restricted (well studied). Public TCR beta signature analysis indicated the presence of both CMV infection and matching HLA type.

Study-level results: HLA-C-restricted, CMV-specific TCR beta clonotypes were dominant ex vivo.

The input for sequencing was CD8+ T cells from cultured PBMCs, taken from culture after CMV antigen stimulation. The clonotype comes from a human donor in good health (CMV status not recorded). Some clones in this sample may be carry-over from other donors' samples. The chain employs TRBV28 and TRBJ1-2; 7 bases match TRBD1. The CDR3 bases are TGTGCCAGCAGTTTGGTACAGGGGTACTATGGCTACACCTTC. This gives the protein CASSLVQGYYGYTF.